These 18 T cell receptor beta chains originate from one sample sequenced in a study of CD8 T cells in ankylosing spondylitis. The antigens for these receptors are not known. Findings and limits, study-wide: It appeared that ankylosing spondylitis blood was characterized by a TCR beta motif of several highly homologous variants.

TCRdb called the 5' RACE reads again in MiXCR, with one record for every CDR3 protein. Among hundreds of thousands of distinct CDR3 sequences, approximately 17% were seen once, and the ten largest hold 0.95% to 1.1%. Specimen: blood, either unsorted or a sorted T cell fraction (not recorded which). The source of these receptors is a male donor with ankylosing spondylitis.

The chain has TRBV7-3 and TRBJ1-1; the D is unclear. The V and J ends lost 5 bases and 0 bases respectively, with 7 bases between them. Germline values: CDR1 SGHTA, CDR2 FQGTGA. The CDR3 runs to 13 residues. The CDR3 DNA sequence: TGTGCCAGCAGCCGATCTCTGAACACTGAAGCTTTCTTT. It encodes CASSRSLNTEAFF.

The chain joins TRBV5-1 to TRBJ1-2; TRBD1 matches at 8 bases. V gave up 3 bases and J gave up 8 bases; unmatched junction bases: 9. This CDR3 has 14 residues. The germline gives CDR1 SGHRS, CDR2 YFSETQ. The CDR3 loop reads CASSYGQGWKGYTF. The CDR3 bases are TGCGCCAGCAGCTACGGACAGGGTTGGAAGGGCTACACCTTC.

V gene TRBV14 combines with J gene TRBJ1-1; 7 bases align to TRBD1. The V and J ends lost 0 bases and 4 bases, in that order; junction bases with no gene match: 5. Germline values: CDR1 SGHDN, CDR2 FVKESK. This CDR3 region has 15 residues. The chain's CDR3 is CASSQDMAGGTEAFF. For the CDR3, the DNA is TGTGCCAGCAGCCAAGATATGGCAGGGGGCACTGAAGCTTTCTTT.

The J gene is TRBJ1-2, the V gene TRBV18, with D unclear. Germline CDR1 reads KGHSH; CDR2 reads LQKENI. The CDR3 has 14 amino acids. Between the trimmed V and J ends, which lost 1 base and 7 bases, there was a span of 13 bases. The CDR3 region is CASSPQVANPGYTF. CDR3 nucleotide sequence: TGTGCCAGCTCACCACAGGTTGCGAACCCTGGCTACACCTTC.

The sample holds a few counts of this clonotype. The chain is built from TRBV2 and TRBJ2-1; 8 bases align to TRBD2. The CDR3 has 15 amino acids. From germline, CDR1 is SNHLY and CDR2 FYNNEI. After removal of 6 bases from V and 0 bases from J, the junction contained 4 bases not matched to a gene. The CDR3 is CASRGLGSSYNEQFF. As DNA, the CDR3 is TGTGCCAGCAGGGGACTAGGGAGCTCCTACAATGAGCAGTTCTTC.

The CDR3 loop reads CASSTDEKLFF. The CDR3 DNA is TGTGCCAGCAGCACGGATGAAAAACTGTTTTTT. The V gene is TRBV12-3 or TRBV12-4, the J gene TRBJ1-4; no firm D call. V was cut by 6 bases and J by 6 bases, with 5 bases left in between. CDR3 length equals 11 residues.

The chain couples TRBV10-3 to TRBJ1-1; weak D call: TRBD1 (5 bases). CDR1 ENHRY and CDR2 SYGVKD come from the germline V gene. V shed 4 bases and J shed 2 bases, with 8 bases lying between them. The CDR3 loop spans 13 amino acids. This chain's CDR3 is CAISGQQNTEAFF. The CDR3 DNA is TGTGCCATCAGTGGACAGCAAAACACTGAAGCTTTCTTT.

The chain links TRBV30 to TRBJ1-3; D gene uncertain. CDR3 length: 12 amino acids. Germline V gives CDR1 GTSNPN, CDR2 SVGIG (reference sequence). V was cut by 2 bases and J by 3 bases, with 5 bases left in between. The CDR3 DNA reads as TGTGCCTGGAGTAGGGATGGAAACACCATATATTTT. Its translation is CAWSRDGNTIYF.

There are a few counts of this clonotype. This CDR3 reads CAISELLGTNEQFF. CDR3 bases: TGTGCCATCAGTGAGTTACTAGGAACAAATGAGCAGTTCTTC. This chain joins TRBV10-3 and TRBJ2-1, with a possible D match to TRBD2 (5 bases). Per germline, CDR1 ENHRY and CDR2 SYGVKD. Between the trimmed V and J ends, which lost 1 base and 7 bases, there was a span of 11 bases. CDR3 length: 14 residues.

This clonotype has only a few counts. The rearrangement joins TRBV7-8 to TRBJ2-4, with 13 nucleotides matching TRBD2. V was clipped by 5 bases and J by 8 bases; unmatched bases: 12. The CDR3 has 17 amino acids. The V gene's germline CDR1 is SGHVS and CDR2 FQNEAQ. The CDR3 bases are TGTGCCAGCAGCATCGGACTAGCGGGAGCTAGGTGGGACATTCAGTACTTC. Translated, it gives CASSIGLAGARWDIQYF.

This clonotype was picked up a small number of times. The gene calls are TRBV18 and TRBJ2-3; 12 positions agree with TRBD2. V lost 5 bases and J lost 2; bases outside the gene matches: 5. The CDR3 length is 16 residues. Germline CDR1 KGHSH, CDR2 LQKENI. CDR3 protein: CASSSRTSGATDTQYF. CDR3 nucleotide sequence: TGTGCCAGCTCATCAAGGACTAGCGGGGCCACAGATACGCAGTATTTT. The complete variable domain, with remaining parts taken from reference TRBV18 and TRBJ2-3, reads NAGVMQNPRHLVRRRGQEARLRCSPMKGHSHVYWYRQLPEEGLKFMVYLQKENIIDESGMPKERFSAEFPKEGPSILRIQQVVRGDSAAYFCASSSRTSGATDTQYFGPGTRLTVL.

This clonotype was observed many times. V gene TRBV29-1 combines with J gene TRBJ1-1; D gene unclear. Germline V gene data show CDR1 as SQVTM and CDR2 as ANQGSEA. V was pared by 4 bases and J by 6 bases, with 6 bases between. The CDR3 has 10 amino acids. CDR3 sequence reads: CSVVRSEAFF. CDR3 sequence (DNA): TGCAGCGTTGTTCGGTCTGAAGCTTTCTTT.

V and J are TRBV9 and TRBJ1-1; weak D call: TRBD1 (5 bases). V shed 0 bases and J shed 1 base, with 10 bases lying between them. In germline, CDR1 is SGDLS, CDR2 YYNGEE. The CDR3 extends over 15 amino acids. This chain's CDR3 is CASSVGGQGNTEAFF. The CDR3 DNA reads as TGTGCCAGCAGCGTAGGAGGGCAGGGGAACACTGAAGCTTTCTTT.

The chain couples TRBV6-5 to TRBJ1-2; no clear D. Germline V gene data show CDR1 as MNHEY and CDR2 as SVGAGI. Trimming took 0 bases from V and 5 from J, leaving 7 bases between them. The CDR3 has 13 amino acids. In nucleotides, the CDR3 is TGTGCCAGCAGTTACTCGTACCGATATGGCTACACCTTC. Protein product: CASSYSYRYGYTF.

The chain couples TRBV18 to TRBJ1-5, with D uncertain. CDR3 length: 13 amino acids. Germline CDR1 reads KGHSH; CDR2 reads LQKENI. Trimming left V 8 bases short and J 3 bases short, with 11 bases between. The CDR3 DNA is TGTGCCAGCGCTGATAACCTCAATCAGCCCCAGCATTTT. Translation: CASADNLNQPQHF.

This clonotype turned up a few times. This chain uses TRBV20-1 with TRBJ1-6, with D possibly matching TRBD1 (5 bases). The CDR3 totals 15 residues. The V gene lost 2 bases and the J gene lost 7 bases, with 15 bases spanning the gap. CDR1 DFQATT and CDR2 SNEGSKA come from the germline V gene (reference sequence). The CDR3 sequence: CSARLRGGGNSPLHF. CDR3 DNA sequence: TGCAGTGCTAGACTACGGGGGGGAGGCAATTCACCCCTCCACTTT.

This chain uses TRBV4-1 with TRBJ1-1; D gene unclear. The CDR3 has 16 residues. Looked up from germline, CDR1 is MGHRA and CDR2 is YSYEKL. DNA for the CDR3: TGCGCTACGACGGCCGTCAGGTATGAGGTGAACACTGAAGCTTTCTTT. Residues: CATTAVRYEVNTEAFF.

The CDR3 here is CASSFSGRANEQFF. In DNA form, the CDR3 reads TGTGCCAGCAGCTTTAGCGGGAGGGCAAATGAGCAGTTCTTC. V is TRBV6-2 or TRBV6-3 and J is TRBJ2-1, with 11 bases aligning to TRBD2. From germline, CDR1 is MNHEY and CDR2 SVGEGT. The J segment lost 7 bases and the V segment lost 6 bases, leaving 5 bases of the junction unmatched. The CDR3 has 14 amino acids.